Given below is one T cell receptor beta chain in context. This entry comes from a study of low-dose radiotherapy and immunotherapy resistance in tumors. Whole-study context: The study gave Cohort 2 1 Gy per fraction every two weeks, totaling 13 Gy over 26 weeks.

Primers used for first-strand cDNA, a TRAV- and TRBV-specific set, covered both alpha and beta chains. A constant-region primer paired with the V-primer adapter amplified TCRs over about 19 PCR cycles. Amplification (by in vitro transcription) was performed on isolated mRNA. TCRdb re-called the reads through MiXCR, storing one row per CDR3 protein. The repertoire holds around 14,000 distinct CDR3 sequences, with roughly 52% as singletons. Eligible patients bore advanced solid tumors devoid of tumor-infiltrating lymphocytes. This clonotype was obtained from a human donor with advanced metastatic prostate, ovarian, gallbladder or colorectal cancer (not recorded which). This table probably holds off-target reads from a library built for another chain.

The CDR3 sequence: CASSVGGTNEKLFF. The CDR3, as DNA: TGTGCCAGCAGTGTTGGGGGTACTAATGAAAAACTGTTTTTT. The gene calls are TRBV2 and TRBJ1-4, with D maybe TRBD1 (5 bases). This CDR3 spans 14 amino acids. Germline CDR1 SNHLY, CDR2 FYNNEI. V gave up 4 bases and J gave up 2 bases, with 8 bases separating them.